The TCR beta chain described here comes from a study of T cells in Graves' hyperthyroidism and ophthalmopathy. Per germline, CDR1 MNHNS and CDR2 SASEGT. V dropped 6 bases and J dropped 4; count of bases not matched to a gene: 14. The CDR3 sequence is 16 residues long. Amplification targeted TCR beta CDR3 regions from RNA transcripts. The HTBI primer set was used in a first-round RT-PCR of the TCR CDR3. Each CDR3 protein is one row after TCRdb ran MiXCR on the multiplex PCR reads. The repertoire holds roughly 420,000 distinct CDR3 sequences, approximately 15% seen once, with 5% to 6% in the top ten. This clonotype was observed a handful of times.

The specimen sequenced was blood. The chain couples TRBV6-1 to TRBJ2-7; the match to TRBD1 covers 8 bases. The sequence was obtained from a woman younger than 30 with Graves' hyperthyroidism. The chain's CDR3 is CASRPHRGYGDYEQYF. CDR3 nucleotides: TGTGCCAGCAGGCCCCACAGGGGGTACGGGGATTACGAGCAGTACTTC.